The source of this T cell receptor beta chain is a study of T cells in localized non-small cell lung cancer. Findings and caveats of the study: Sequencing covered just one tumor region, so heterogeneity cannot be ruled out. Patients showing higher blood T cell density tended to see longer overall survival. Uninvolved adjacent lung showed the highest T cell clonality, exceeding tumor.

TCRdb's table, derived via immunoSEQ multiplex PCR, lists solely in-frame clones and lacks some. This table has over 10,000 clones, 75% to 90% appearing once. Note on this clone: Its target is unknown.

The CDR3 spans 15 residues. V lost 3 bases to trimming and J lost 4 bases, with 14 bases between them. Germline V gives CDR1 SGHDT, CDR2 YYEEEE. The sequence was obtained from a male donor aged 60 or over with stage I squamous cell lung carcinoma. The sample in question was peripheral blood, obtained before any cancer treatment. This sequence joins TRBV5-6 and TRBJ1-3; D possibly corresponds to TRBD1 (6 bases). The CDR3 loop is CASSSQGHSGNTIYF. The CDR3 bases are TGTGCCAGCAGCTCACAGGGCCACTCAGGAAACACCATATATTTT.